The clone carrying this TCR beta chain was observed a few times. Its antigen is not known. From the reads, TCRdb called clonotypes with MiXCR, one entry per CDR3 protein. The table includes roughly 990,000 distinct CDR3 sequences, approximately 31% detected once. These data originate in a study of T cell repertoires in cytomegalovirus infection. For the study at large: Peptides in the study included HLA-C-restricted and HLA-B-restricted CMV epitopes. CMV infection together with matching HLA type was indicated by public TCR beta signatures.

Findings of the study overall: Accumulated public TCR beta family frequency recognized individuals carrying CMV together with the relevant HLA.

This CDR3 has 14 residues. The germline V gene encodes CDR1 MNHNS and CDR2 SASEGT. The V and J ends lost 6 bases and 8 bases respectively, with 16 bases between them. Sequences were derived from cultured CD8+ T cells from PBMCs, sampled from culture after CMV antigen stimulation. This chain uses TRBV6-1 with TRBJ1-4; the D is unclear. This TCR was recovered from a human donor in good health (CMV status not recorded). Some clones in this sample may be carry-over from other donors' samples. The CDR3 region has the DNA TGTGCCAGCAGGATGGAGAGCATAGGGGAAAAACTGTTTTTT. It yields the protein CASRMESIGEKLFF.